One and the same sample provided the 32 T cell receptor beta chains below, sequenced in a study of identical twins. Each CDR3 protein gets one entry after TCRdb re-called the 5' RACE reads with MiXCR. Of 550,000 to 700,000 distinct CDR3 sequences listed, approximately 21% were seen once; the top ten hold around 4.4%. These data were likewise used in another study, on T cells expressing NK-cell markers.

Material: PBMCs. The source of these receptors is a woman aged 18-35 years in good health.

Many counts were recorded for this clonotype. V usage is TRBV29-1 and J usage is TRBJ2-2; 11 nucleotides align to TRBD2. V was clipped by 3 bases and J by 1 base; unmatched bases: 1. The CDR3 is 15 amino acids. Germline assignment: CDR1 SQVTM and CDR2 ANQGSEA. CDR3 amino acids: CSVDGLAGNTGELFF. As DNA, the CDR3 is TGCAGCGTTGACGGACTAGCGGGGAACACCGGGGAGCTGTTTTTT.

The CDR3 sequence: CASSFYDTGEGGYTF. The CDR3 DNA is TGTGCCAGCAGCTTCTATGACACAGGGGAGGGAGGCTACACCTTC. This rearrangement joins TRBV7-9 to TRBJ1-2, with 7 bases aligning to TRBD1. V gave up 3 bases and J gave up 8 bases; unmatched junction bases: 12. The CDR3 covers 15 residues. Germline assignment: CDR1 SEHNR and CDR2 FQNEAQ (reference sequence). The whole variable domain, remainder taken from reference TRBV7-9 and TRBJ1-2, is DTGVSQNPRHKITKRGQNVTFRCDPISEHNRLYWYRQTLGQGPEFLTYFQNEAQLEKSRLLSDRFSAERPKGSFSTLEIQRTEQGDSAMYLCASSFYDTGEGGYTFGSGTRLTVV.

V and J are TRBV19 and TRBJ1-2; 9 bases fit TRBD1. The CDR3 is 15 amino acids. Germline V CDR1 and CDR2: LNHDA, SQIVND (reference sequence). Trimming removed 7 bases from V and 4 bases from J; junction bases left unmatched: 10. The CDR3 protein is CASKRGGTGRYGYTF. CDR3 coding DNA: TGTGCCAGTAAGAGGGGAGGGACAGGGCGCTATGGCTACACCTTC. The full variable domain, completed using reference TRBV19 and TRBJ1-2, is DGGITQSPKYLFRKEGQNVTLSCEQNLNHDAMYWYRQDPGQGLRLIYYSQIVNDFQKGDIAEGYSVSREKKESFPLTVTSAQKNPTAFYLCASKRGGTGRYGYTFGSGTRLTVV.

This chain links TRBV20-1 with TRBJ2-7; TRBD2 matches at 11 bases. The CDR3 extends over 14 amino acids. J was trimmed by 5 bases and V by 6 bases; bases with no gene match: 9. Germline V gives CDR1 DFQATT, CDR2 SNEGSKA (reference sequence). The CDR3 is CSAGTSGSSHEQYF. The DNA of the CDR3 is TGCAGTGCAGGAACTAGCGGGAGTTCCCACGAGCAGTACTTC.

The rearrangement links TRBV11-2 to TRBJ2-7, with D uncertain. The CDR3 length is 12 residues. Trimming took 3 bases from V and 3 from J, leaving 6 bases between them. Germline V gives CDR1 SGHAT, CDR2 FQNNGV. CDR3 bases: TGTGCCAGCAGCTTCGACAACTACGAGCAGTACTTC. Translating it yields CASSFDNYEQYF.

A few counts support this clonotype. J is TRBJ2-7 and V is TRBV5-1, with D maybe TRBD2 (5 bases). Per the germline V gene, CDR1 is SGHRS and CDR2 is YFSETQ. The CDR3 extends over 14 amino acids. Trimming cost V 4 bases and J 5 bases, with 16 bases left between them. The DNA of the CDR3 is TGCGCCAGCAGCCTAGACCGGGCCGGGAACGAGCAGTACTTC. Protein sequence: CASSLDRAGNEQYF. Complete variable domain (other parts from reference TRBV5-1 and TRBJ2-7): KAGVTQTPRYLIKTRGQQVTLSCSPISGHRSVSWYQQTPGQGLQFLFEYFSETQRNKGNFPGRFSGRQFSNSRSEMNVSTLELGDSALYLCASSLDRAGNEQYFGPGTRLTVT.

The J gene is TRBJ2-7, the V gene TRBV4-1, with TRBD2 matching 10 bases. The trim removed 4 bases at V and 1 base at J, leaving 4 bases unmatched. This CDR3 contains 15 residues. Germline CDR1 and CDR2: MGHRA and YSYEKL. The CDR3 here is CASSRLAGASYEQYF. DNA for the CDR3: TGCGCCAGCAGCCGGCTAGCGGGGGCATCCTACGAGCAGTACTTC.

There are a few counts of this clonotype. V usage is TRBV20-1 and J usage is TRBJ1-2, with a weak D call TRBD1 (5 bases). The length of the CDR3 is 14 residues. Germline V gives CDR1 DFQATT, CDR2 SNEGSKA (reference sequence). Trimming took off 6 bases at V and 4 bases at J, with 18 bases between the two ends. As DNA, the CDR3 is TGCAGTGCGAGCTCGCCGGGACTTACCTATGGCTACACCTTC. This sequence encodes CSASSPGLTYGYTF.

In this sample, this clonotype turned up a few times. V gene TRBV9 combines with J gene TRBJ2-6; weak D call: TRBD1 (6 bases). The CDR3 loop spans 16 amino acids. V was clipped by 1 base and J by 0 bases, with 8 bases between them. The germline gives CDR1 SGDLS, CDR2 YYNGEE. The CDR3: CASSVTGSSGANVLTF. CDR3 bases: TGTGCCAGCAGCGTAACAGGGAGCTCTGGGGCCAACGTCCTGACTTTC.

At least ten counts were recorded for this clonotype. The rearrangement links TRBV30 to TRBJ1-6; D call uncertain. This CDR3 has 14 amino acids. V was shortened by 4 bases and J by 2 bases, with 9 bases between the two germline ends. CDR1 and CDR2 (germline): GTSNPN, SVGIG (reference sequence). The CDR3: CAWKAGAYNSPLHF. In DNA, the CDR3 is TGTGCCTGGAAGGCGGGTGCCTATAATTCACCCCTCCACTTT.

This clonotype was counted a few times. The V gene is TRBV10-3, the J gene TRBJ2-1; tentatively, D is TRBD2 (5 bases). V was trimmed by 3 bases and J by 8 bases, leaving 8 bases between them. From germline, CDR1 is ENHRY and CDR2 SYGVKD. The CDR3 is made up of 12 amino acids. The CDR3 region has the DNA TGTGCCATCAGTGATACGAGGGATGAGCAGTTCTTC. Its protein product is CAISDTRDEQFF.

With regard to this clonotype: The DNA is omitted, as the CDR3 cannot be located on it reliably, and the CDR3 follows TCRdb's listing. The V gene is TRBV5-6, the J gene TRBJ2-2. The CDR3 adds up to 13 amino acids, both ends counted. Germline V CDR1 and CDR2: SGHDT, YYEEEE. The CDR3 spells CASILGGHGELFF.

This clonotype has at least ten counts. The chain recombines TRBV10-3 with TRBJ2-7, with 7 bases aligning to TRBD1. CDR3 size: 11 residues. The V gene's germline CDR1 is ENHRY and CDR2 SYGVKD. The ends lost 6 bases at V and 5 bases at J; junction bases unmatched: 1. The CDR3 region is CAISDRDEQYF. In nucleotides, the CDR3 is TGTGCCATCAGCGACAGGGACGAGCAGTACTTC.

The gene calls are TRBV24-1 and TRBJ2-3, with a weak D call TRBD2 (5 bases). V lost 4 bases and J lost 4, with 14 bases in between. The CDR3 consists of 15 residues. CDR1 and CDR2 from the germline V gene are KGHDR and SFDVKD. The CDR3 DNA follows: TGTGCCACCAGTGAAACGGGATTAGGCGCAGATACGCAGTATTTT. This gives the protein CATSETGLGADTQYF.

The genes are TRBV9 and TRBJ2-1; 11 bases are shared with TRBD2. V lost 3 bases and J lost 4; bases outside the gene matches: 3. The CDR3 is made up of 15 amino acids. The germline V gene has CDR1 SGDLS and CDR2 YYNGEE. The CDR3: CASSATSGAYNEQFF. CDR3 DNA: TGTGCCAGCAGCGCGACTAGCGGGGCATACAATGAGCAGTTCTTC.

This clonotype has a handful of counts. The chain joins TRBV2 to TRBJ2-1, with no clear D. Germline V CDR1 and CDR2: SNHLY, FYNNEI. V was trimmed by 6 bases and J by 0 bases, leaving 12 bases between them. The CDR3 sequence is 15 residues long. The CDR3 DNA reads as TGTGCCAGCAGACTGGTTAGTTACTCCTACAATGAGCAGTTCTTC. Translation gives CASRLVSYSYNEQFF.

The sample holds a few counts of this clonotype. The rearrangement links TRBV29-1 to TRBJ2-4; D gene uncertain. The CDR3 consists of 14 residues. Between the trimmed V and J ends, which lost 4 bases and 2 bases, there was a span of 12 bases. Germline V gene sequence: CDR1 SQVTM, CDR2 ANQGSEA. The CDR3 bases are TGCAGCGTTGTTGAGGAGATTCCCAAAAACATTCAGTACTTC. It yields the protein CSVVEEIPKNIQYF.

The chain links TRBV14 to TRBJ2-1, with D maybe TRBD1 (7 bases). The V end was cut by 4 bases, the J end by 0 bases, with 10 bases between. CDR3 length: 15 amino acids. Germline loops: CDR1 SGHDN, CDR2 FVKESK. The CDR3 reads CASSRGDSSYNEQFF. The CDR3, as DNA: TGTGCCAGCAGCCGCGGGGACAGCTCCTACAATGAGCAGTTCTTC.

The chain carries TRBV6-5 and TRBJ2-7; D ambiguous. V gave up 2 bases and J gave up 0 bases, with 14 bases separating them. The CDR3 extends over 16 amino acids. Per germline, CDR1 MNHEY and CDR2 SVGAGI. The CDR3 spells CASSYGLVTSSYEQYF. The CDR3 coding sequence is TGTGCCAGCAGTTACGGTCTGGTGACGAGCTCCTACGAGCAGTACTTC.

This clonotype was detected many times. The rearrangement uses TRBV5-1 and TRBJ2-1; TRBD2 agrees at 10 bases. Germline CDR1 and CDR2: SGHRS and YFSETQ. The J segment lost 10 bases and the V segment lost 1 base, leaving 8 bases of the junction unmatched. The CDR3 is 15 amino acids. CDR3 in amino acids: CASSLSLAGASEQFF. The DNA of the CDR3 is TGCGCCAGCAGCTTGAGCCTAGCGGGAGCATCCGAGCAGTTCTTC.

The rearrangement links TRBV12-3 or TRBV12-4 to TRBJ2-1; 10 nucleotides agree with TRBD2. This CDR3 has 16 residues. V lost 3 bases and J lost 6; bases outside the gene matches: 8. The CDR3 is CASSFRLAGAFNEQFF. In nucleotides, the CDR3 is TGTGCCAGCAGTTTTCGGCTAGCGGGGGCCTTCAATGAGCAGTTCTTC.

This clonotype has ten or more counts. The rearrangement links TRBV7-9 to TRBJ1-5; tentatively, D is TRBD1 (5 bases). The germline CDR1 and CDR2 sequences are SEHNR and FQNEAQ (reference sequence). V was trimmed by 1 base and J by 7 bases, leaving 14 bases between them. The CDR3 is made up of 15 amino acids. CDR3 region: CASSLVGGRSQPQHF. The CDR3 nucleotides are TGTGCCAGCAGCTTAGTTGGGGGACGGTCGCAGCCCCAGCATTTT.

This chain connects TRBV7-9 to TRBJ2-7; weak D call: TRBD2 (6 bases). Germline CDR1 is SEHNR and CDR2 is FQNEAQ (reference sequence). The CDR3 totals 14 residues. Deletions cut 2 bases from V and 7 bases from J, with 15 bases between. CDR3 in amino acids: CASSLNFGGGEQYF. The DNA for the CDR3 is TGTGCCAGCAGCTTAAATTTCGGAGGAGGGGAGCAGTACTTC.

In its sample, this clonotype was seen a few times. This chain joins TRBV27 and TRBJ1-2; 8 nucleotides match TRBD1. Germline V gene lookup returns CDR1 MNHEY and CDR2 SMNVEV (reference sequence). This CDR3 region has 13 residues. With V trimmed by 6 bases and J by 9 bases, 9 bases remained unmatched. The CDR3 sequence: CASRTTGVRSYTF. The CDR3 bases are TGTGCCAGCAGGACGACAGGGGTTAGGAGCTACACCTTC.

The gene calls are TRBV6-5 and TRBJ1-5; tentatively, D is TRBD1 (5 bases). Germline V gives CDR1 MNHEY, CDR2 SVGAGI. This CDR3 is 15 amino acids long. The germline V and J ends were trimmed by 0 bases and 5 bases, with 11 bases remaining between them. For the CDR3, the DNA is TGTGCCAGCAGTTACTCGAGGCGGGGCCATCAGCCCCAGCATTTT. Translating gives CASSYSRRGHQPQHF.

This clonotype was seen ten or more times. The chain carries TRBV9 and TRBJ2-1; possible D gene TRBD1, 6 bases. The CDR3 runs to 16 residues. Deletions cut 0 bases from V and 6 bases from J, with 16 bases between. The germline CDR1 and CDR2 sequences are SGDLS and YYNGEE. The CDR3 DNA reads TGTGCCAGCAGCGTAGGGCAGGGGCTCCCTCCCAATGAGCAGTTCTTC. Protein product: CASSVGQGLPPNEQFF.

The chain links TRBV20-1 to TRBJ1-2; no firm D call. The CDR3 is 13 amino acids. The V gene lost 1 base and the J gene lost 3 bases, with 9 bases spanning the gap. CDR1 is DFQATT and CDR2 is SNEGSKA in the germline V gene (reference sequence). As DNA, the CDR3 is TGCAGTGCTAGAGTAGTTTTGGACTATGGCTACACCTTC. Amino acids: CSARVVLDYGYTF.

V usage is TRBV9 and J usage is TRBJ2-3; the match to TRBD2 covers 9 bases. The junction had 6 bases not matched to a gene; V was cut back by 0 bases and J by 4 bases. Germline V gene sequence: CDR1 SGDLS, CDR2 YYNGEE. The CDR3 contains 16 residues. The CDR3 here is CASSVEGGGAADTQYF. The CDR3 coding sequence is TGTGCCAGCAGCGTAGAAGGCGGGGGGGCCGCAGATACGCAGTATTTT.

J is TRBJ1-1 and V is TRBV27; D uncertain. Germline V lookup: CDR1 MNHEY, CDR2 SMNVEV (reference sequence). The V end lost 0 bases, the J end lost 5 bases, and 10 bases lay between the germline ends. The CDR3 is 14 amino acids. The CDR3 loop is CASSLSGYDTEAFF. The CDR3 DNA follows: TGTGCCAGCAGTTTATCGGGCTACGATACTGAAGCTTTCTTT.

This clonotype came up many times. This sequence joins TRBV20-1 and TRBJ2-7, with D perhaps given as TRBD1 or TRBD2 (5 bases each). The CDR3 totals 13 residues. Looked up from germline, CDR1 is DFQATT and CDR2 is SNEGSKA (reference sequence). Trimming cost V 3 bases and J 4 bases, with 13 bases left between them. In DNA form, the CDR3 reads TGCAGTGCTAGTATCTTAGGGGAGTACGAGCAGTACTTC. This sequence encodes CSASILGEYEQYF.

Of note for this clonotype: The CDR3 does not close with the conserved phenylalanine or tryptophan, likely indicating a read error. The chain carries TRBV29-1 and TRBJ1-2, with D unresolved. Deletions cut 7 bases from V and 0 bases from J, with 9 bases between. CDR1 SQVTM and CDR2 ANQGSEA come from the germline V gene. The CDR3 has 12 residues. CDR3: CSGAPANYGYTY. CDR3 DNA sequence: TGCAGCGGAGCCCCCGCTAACTATGGCTACACCTAC.

This clonotype was counted a few times. The chain couples TRBV7-3 to TRBJ2-2, with D perhaps matching TRBD1 or TRBD2 (5 bases each). The V gene lost 2 bases and the J gene lost 2 bases, with 15 bases spanning the gap. Germline CDR1 is SGHTA and CDR2 is FQGTGA. The CDR3 runs to 17 residues. For the CDR3, the DNA is TGTGCCAGCAGCTTATTCCCCCAGGGACCTAACACCGGGGAGCTGTTTTTT. The encoded protein is CASSLFPQGPNTGELFF.